What follows are 12 T cell receptor beta chains derived from one specimen sequenced in a study of T cell repertoires in cytomegalovirus infection. The antigens of these receptors remain unknown. TCRdb reprocessed the reads with MiXCR, giving one entry per CDR3 protein. The top ten clones hold about 93% of a sample with tens of thousands of distinct CDR3 sequences, approximately 52% of them seen once. Material: CD8+ T cells from cultured PBMCs, obtained from culture after CMV antigen stimulation. These receptors came from a human donor in good health (CMV status not recorded). Some clones in this sample may be carry-over from other donors' samples.

The CDR3 DNA sequence: TGTGCCAGCAGCCCCGGAGGGGCCAACTATGGCTACACCTTC. Amino acid sequence: CASSPGGANYGYTF. The chain recombines TRBV25-1 with TRBJ1-2, with a possible D match to TRBD1 (5 bases). This CDR3 comprises 14 residues. Trimming left V 6 bases short and J 2 bases short, with 13 bases between. The V gene's germline CDR1 is MGHDK and CDR2 SYGVNS.

This clonotype was seen a handful of times. This chain connects TRBV6-1 to TRBJ1-5; possibly TRBD1 for D (6 bases). From germline, CDR1 is MNHNS and CDR2 SASEGT. The CDR3 contains 15 residues. Trimming left V 3 bases short and J 8 bases short, with 17 bases between. CDR3 in amino acids: CASSDPDSGHEPQHF. Here the CDR3 DNA reads TGTGCCAGCAGTGACCCGGACAGTGGTCATGAGCCCCAGCATTTT.

V gene TRBV7-6 combines with J gene TRBJ2-7; D is unclear. Germline V gives CDR1 SGHVS, CDR2 FNYEAQ. Trimming took 5 bases from V and 0 from J, leaving 11 bases between them. This CDR3 region has 14 residues. CDR3 protein: CASSPATNSYEQYF. CDR3 in DNA: TGTGCCAGCAGCCCCGCCACCAACTCCTACGAGCAGTACTTC.

The rearrangement joins TRBV27 to TRBJ2-1, with 8 bases lining up with TRBD1. V was pared by 6 bases and J by 2 bases, with 6 bases of the junction left unmatched. Germline V gives CDR1 MNHEY, CDR2 SMNVEV (reference sequence). The CDR3 is 15 amino acids. CDR3: CASSVDRGTYNEQFF. CDR3 coding DNA: TGTGCCAGCAGCGTAGACAGGGGAACCTACAATGAGCAGTTCTTC.

This clonotype came up a few times. CDR3 coding DNA: TGTGCCAGCAGCCCTGTCATGAACACTGAAGCTTTCTTT. It yields the protein CASSPVMNTEAFF. J is TRBJ1-1 and V is TRBV7-8; D uncertain. The germline V gene has CDR1 SGHVS and CDR2 FQNEAQ. With 5 bases removed from V and 0 bases from J, the gap between germline ends came to 7 bases. The length of the CDR3 is 13 residues.

The chain uses TRBV27 and TRBJ2-7, with TRBD2 matching over 11 bases. CDR1 and CDR2 (germline): MNHEY, SMNVEV (reference sequence). This CDR3 comprises 14 residues. V lost 4 bases and J lost 1; bases outside the gene matches: 0. CDR3 residues: CASSWTSGSYEQYF. CDR3 DNA: TGTGCCAGCAGTTGGACTAGCGGGTCCTACGAGCAGTACTTC.

The chain employs TRBV20-1 and TRBJ2-7, with TRBD1 as a possible D gene (6 bases). The CDR3 runs 12 residues. Germline-derived CDR1 and CDR2 are DFQATT and SNEGSKA (reference sequence). V gave up 2 bases and J gave up 2 bases, with 7 bases separating them. CDR3 sequence: CSARNRAYEQYF. The CDR3 DNA follows: TGCAGTGCTAGAAACAGGGCCTACGAGCAGTACTTC.

This clonotype occurred a few times. This sequence joins TRBV3-1 and TRBJ2-2; D remains ambiguous. Trimming shortened V by 1 base and J by 2 bases, and 8 bases separated the two germline ends. The CDR3 consists of 15 residues. Germline CDR1 and CDR2: LGHDT and YNNKEL (reference sequence). The CDR3 DNA reads TGTGCCAGCAGCCAAGGGCTTCTTAACACCGGGGAGCTGTTTTTT. Protein product: CASSQGLLNTGELFF.

The gene calls are TRBV27 and TRBJ1-5, with D possibly being TRBD1 (5 bases). Germline V lookup: CDR1 MNHEY, CDR2 SMNVEV (reference sequence). CDR3 length: 14 residues. The ends were cut back, 6 bases at V and 7 bases at J, with 16 bases in the middle. CDR3 protein: CASRGGTTLQPQHF. The CDR3 DNA reads as TGTGCCAGCAGGGGCGGGACCACTCTACAGCCCCAGCATTTT.

The chain couples TRBV11-3 to TRBJ1-2; 7 bases agree with TRBD1. The CDR3 has 15 residues. With 4 bases clipped from V and 6 bases from J, the junction kept 11 bases outside the gene matches. Germline CDR1 reads SGHNT; CDR2 reads YENEEA. This CDR3 is CASSSSDREQDGYTF. The CDR3 DNA reads as TGTGCCAGCAGCTCCAGCGACAGGGAACAAGATGGCTACACCTTC.

The chain couples TRBV28 to TRBJ2-7, with D unclear. The V end lost 7 bases, the J end lost 3 bases, and 10 bases lay between the germline ends. The germline gives CDR1 MDHEN, CDR2 SYDVKM. The length of the CDR3 is 12 residues. Here the CDR3 reads CASTRSGYEQYF. The CDR3 nucleotides are TGTGCCAGCACCCGGAGTGGCTACGAGCAGTACTTC.

The J gene is TRBJ2-1, the V gene TRBV7-3; 8 nucleotides match TRBD2. Germline trimming cut 5 bases from V and 6 bases from J; bases unmatched to any gene: 12. Germline V gene data show CDR1 as SGHTA and CDR2 as FQGTGA. The CDR3 extends over 16 amino acids. In nucleotides, the CDR3 is TGTGCCAGCAGCCCAAAGACCGGGACTAGTTTCAATGAGCAGTTCTTC. Residues: CASSPKTGTSFNEQFF.